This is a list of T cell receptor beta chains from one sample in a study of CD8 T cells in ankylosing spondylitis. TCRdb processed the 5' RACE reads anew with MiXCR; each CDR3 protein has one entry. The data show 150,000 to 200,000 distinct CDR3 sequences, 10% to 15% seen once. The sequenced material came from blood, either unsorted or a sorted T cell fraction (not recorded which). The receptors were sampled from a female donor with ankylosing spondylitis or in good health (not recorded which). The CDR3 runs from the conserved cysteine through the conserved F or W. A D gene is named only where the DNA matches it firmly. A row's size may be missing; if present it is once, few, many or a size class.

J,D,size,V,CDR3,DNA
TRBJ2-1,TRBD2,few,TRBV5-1,CASSGTRGYNEQFF,TGCGCCAGCAGCGGGACTAGGGGATACAATGAGCAGTTCTTC
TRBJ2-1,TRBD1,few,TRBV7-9,CASSLQGVPPDNEQFF,TGTGCCAGCAGCTTACAGGGGGTCCCCCCGGACAATGAGCAGTTCTTC
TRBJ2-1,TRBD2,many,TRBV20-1,CSARLAGSYNEQFF,TGCAGTGCCAGGTTAGCGGGTTCCTACAATGAGCAGTTCTTC
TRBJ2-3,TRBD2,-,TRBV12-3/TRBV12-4,CASSPGLLTSTDTQYF,TGTGCCAGCAGCCCGGGACTACTGACGAGCACAGATACGCAGTATTTT
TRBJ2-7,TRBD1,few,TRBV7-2,CASSFTGTGDYEQYF,TGTGCCAGCAGCTTCACCGGGACAGGGGACTACGAGCAGTACTTC
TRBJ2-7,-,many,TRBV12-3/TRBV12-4,CASSGDPGLHQYF,TGTGCCAGCAGTGGAGACCCGGGGCTACATCAGTACTTC
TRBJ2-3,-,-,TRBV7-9,CASSSYPGALGTDTQYF,TGTGCCAGCAGCTCGTACCCGGGCGCCCTCGGCACAGATACGCAGTATTTT
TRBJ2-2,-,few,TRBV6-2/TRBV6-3,CASSFFGRGNTGELFF,TGTGCCAGCAGTTTTTTCGGCAGGGGGAACACCGGGGAGCTGTTTTTT
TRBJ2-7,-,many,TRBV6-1,CASSLGSVDEQYF,TGTGCCAGCAGCCTAGGCTCTGTCGACGAGCAGTACTTC
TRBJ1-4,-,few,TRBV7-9,CASSLSGGPEKLFF,TGTGCCAGCAGTCTCAGTGGGGGGCCTGAAAAACTGTTTTTT
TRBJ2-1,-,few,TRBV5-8,CASSLGALSSYNEQFF,TGTGCCAGCAGCTTGGGAGCCCTGAGCTCCTACAATGAGCAGTTCTTC
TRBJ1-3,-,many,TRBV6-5,CASSYSISLPTGNTIYF,TGTGCCAGCAGTTACTCGATTTCTCTGCCGACCGGAAACACCATATATTTT
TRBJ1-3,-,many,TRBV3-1,CASGQQISGNTIYF,TGTGCCAGCGGACAGCAAATCTCTGGAAACACCATATATTTT
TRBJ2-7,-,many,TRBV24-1,CATSDRSEQYF,TGTGCCACCAGTGATAGGAGCGAGCAGTACTTC
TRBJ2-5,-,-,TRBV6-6,CASSGAERETQYF,TGTGCCAGCAGTGGGGCGGAACGAGAGACCCAGTACTTC
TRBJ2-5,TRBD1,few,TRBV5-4,CASSVTGGSGKTQYF,TGTGCCAGCAGCGTTACAGGGGGTAGCGGAAAGACCCAGTACTTC
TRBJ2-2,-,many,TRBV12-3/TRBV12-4,CASIPGDRRAGELFF,TGTGCCAGCATCCCGGGAGACCGTAGGGCCGGGGAGCTGTTTTTT
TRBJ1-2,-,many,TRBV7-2,CASSPRGGGMSGYGYTF,TGTGCCAGCAGCCCCCGAGGAGGGGGGATGTCAGGCTATGGCTACACCTTC
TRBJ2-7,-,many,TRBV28,CASSFDPSSSYEQYF,TGTGCCAGCAGCTTTGACCCTAGTAGCTCCTACGAGCAGTACTTC
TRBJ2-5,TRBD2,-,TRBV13,CASSSLWTSGEETQYF,TGTGCCAGCAGCTCCCTCTGGACTAGCGGGGAAGAGACCCAGTACTTC
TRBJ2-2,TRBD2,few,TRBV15,CATSRGGLLAELFF,TGTGCCACCAGCAGAGGGGGACTATTGGCCGAGCTGTTTTTT
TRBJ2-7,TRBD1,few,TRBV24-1,CATSDAGTVLREEQYF,TGTGCCACCAGTGATGCCGGGACAGTCCTGAGGGAGGAGCAGTACTTC
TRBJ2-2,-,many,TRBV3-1,CASAEGRELFF,TGTGCCAGCGCCGAGGGGAGGGAGCTGTTTTTT
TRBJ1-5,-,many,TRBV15,CATSRDGGSNQPQHF,TGTGCCACCAGCAGAGATGGGGGTAGCAATCAGCCCCAGCATTTT
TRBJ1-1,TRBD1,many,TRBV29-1,CSVGKPGGTEAFF,TGCAGCGTTGGTAAGCCAGGGGGCACTGAAGCTTTCTTT
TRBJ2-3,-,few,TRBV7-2,CASSSRRGPENTQYF,TGTGCCAGCAGCTCCAGGCGGGGCCCCGAGAATACGCAGTATTTT
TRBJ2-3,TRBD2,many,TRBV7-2,CASSSEAGGLTDTQYF,TGTGCCAGCAGCTCGGAAGCGGGAGGACTCACAGATACGCAGTATTTT
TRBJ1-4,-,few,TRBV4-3,CASSQDLGVNEKLFF,TGCGCCAGCAGCCAAGATTTGGGGGTTAATGAAAAACTGTTTTTT
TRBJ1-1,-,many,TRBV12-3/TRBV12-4,CASSRSLYTEAFF,TGTGCCAGCAGTCGGAGCTTATACACTGAAGCTTTCTTT
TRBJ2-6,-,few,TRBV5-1,CASSPGLSGANVLTF,TGCGCCAGCAGCCCCGGACTTTCTGGGGCCAACGTCCTGACTTTC
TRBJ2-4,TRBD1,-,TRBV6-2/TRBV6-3,CASSWTGDIQYF,TGTGCCAGCAGTTGGACAGGGGACATTCAGTACTTC
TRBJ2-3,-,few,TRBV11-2,CASSPNRVPDTQYF,TGTGCCAGCAGCCCCAATCGTGTCCCAGATACGCAGTATTTT
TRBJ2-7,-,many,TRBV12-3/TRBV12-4,CASSLGGLTYEQYF,TGTGCCAGCAGTCTGGGGGGGCTGACCTACGAGCAGTACTTC
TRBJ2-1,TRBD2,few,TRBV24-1,CATSDPIAGGYNEQFF,TGTGCCACCAGTGACCCCATAGCGGGGGGGTACAATGAGCAGTTCTTC
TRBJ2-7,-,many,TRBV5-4,CASSYIPHEQYF,TGTGCCAGCAGCTACATCCCCCACGAGCAGTACTTC
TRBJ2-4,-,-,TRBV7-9,CASSFPEHIQYF,TGTGCCAGCAGCTTTCCCGAGCACATTCAGTACTTC
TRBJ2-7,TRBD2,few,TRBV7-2,CASSFGGRAYEQYF,TGTGCCAGCAGCTTTGGCGGGAGGGCCTACGAGCAGTACTTC
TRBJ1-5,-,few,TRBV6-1,CASSTRASNSNQPQHF,TGTGCCAGCAGTACCCGGGCCAGCAATAGCAATCAGCCCCAGCATTTT
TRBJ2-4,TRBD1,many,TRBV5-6,CASSSRDREKNIQYF,TGTGCCAGCAGCTCCCGGGACAGGGAAAAAAACATTCAGTACTTC
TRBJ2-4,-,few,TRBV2,CASTLKTGRDIQYF,TGTGCCAGCACCCTGAAGACGGGACGGGACATTCAGTACTTC
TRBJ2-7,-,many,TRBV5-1,CASRLFAPNSYEQYF,TGCGCCAGCCGCCTTTTTGCGCCCAACTCCTACGAGCAGTACTTC
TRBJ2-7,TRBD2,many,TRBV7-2,CASSELAGERGGEQYF,TGTGCCAGCAGCGAACTAGCGGGAGAGCGGGGGGGCGAGCAGTACTTC
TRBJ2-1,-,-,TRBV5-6,CASSERRLLFFGQFF,TGTGCCAGCAGCGAGAGACGACTCCTCTTTTTTGGGCAGTTCTTC
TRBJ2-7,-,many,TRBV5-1,CASSLFQNYEQYF,TGCGCCAGCAGCTTGTTCCAGAACTACGAGCAGTACTTC
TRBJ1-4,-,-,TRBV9,CASSVGPNEKLFF,TGTGCCAGCAGCGTAGGACCTAATGAAAAACTGTTTTTT
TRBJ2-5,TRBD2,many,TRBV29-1,CSVGGLLHQETQYF,TGCAGCGTTGGGGGACTATTGCACCAAGAGACCCAGTACTTC
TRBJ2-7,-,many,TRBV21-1,CASSKGKGGWLASSYEQYF,TGTGCCAGCAGCAAAGGGAAGGGGGGGTGGCTAGCGAGTTCCTACGAGCAGTACTTC
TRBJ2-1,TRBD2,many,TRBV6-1,CASSPSGTRIYEQFF,TGTGCCAGCAGTCCCTCCGGGACTAGGATTTATGAGCAGTTCTTC
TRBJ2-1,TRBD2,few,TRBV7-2,CASSSQREIKNEQFF,TGTGCCAGCAGCTCTCAGCGGGAGATTAAGAATGAGCAGTTCTTC
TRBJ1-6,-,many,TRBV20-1,CSAREPLVGTSPLHF,TGCAGTGCTAGAGAGCCCCTTGTCGGGACTTCACCCCTCCACTTT
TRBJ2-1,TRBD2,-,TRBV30,CAWSGLAGWNEQFF,TGTGCCTGGAGCGGACTAGCGGGATGGAATGAGCAGTTCTTC
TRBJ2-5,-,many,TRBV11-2,CASSRTLQETQYF,TGTGCCAGCAGCCGGACGCTACAAGAGACCCAGTACTTC
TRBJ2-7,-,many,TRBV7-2,CASRNRGATYEQYF,TGTGCCAGCAGAAATAGGGGGGCTACCTACGAGCAGTACTTC